Shown below are 26 T cell receptor beta chains from a single sample sequenced in a study of T cells in narcolepsy. Profiled with immunoSEQ multiplex PCR; TCRdb holds only in-frame clones, not every one. The sample shows 25,000 to 30,000 clones, 75% to 85% of them seen only once. The sequenced sample consisted of CD45RA- memory CD4+ T cells from PBMCs. The receptors here all came from a human donor with narcolepsy.

The chain carries TRBV2 and TRBJ1-4; TRBD1 matches 8 bases. V lost 4 bases and J lost 4; bases outside the gene matches: 2. The CDR3 is 14 residues long. CDR1 SNHLY and CDR2 FYNNEI come from the germline V gene. Written as DNA, the CDR3 is TGTGCCAGCAGTGGGGGACAGGTTAATGAAAAACTGTTTTTT. This codes for CASSGGQVNEKLFF.

The chain employs TRBV30 and TRBJ1-5, with TRBD1 matching over 10 bases. The CDR3 has 16 amino acids. With V trimmed by 0 bases and J by 4 bases, 6 bases remained unmatched. CDR1 and CDR2 from the germline V gene are GTSNPN and SVGIG (reference sequence). The CDR3: CAWSVRSGQGNQPQHF. The CDR3 DNA reads TGTGCCTGGAGTGTACGGTCGGGACAGGGGAATCAGCCCCAGCATTTT.

This clone occurred a few times. The gene calls are TRBV5-4 and TRBJ2-5; no clear D gene. V was shortened by 1 base and J by 2 bases, with 9 bases between the two germline ends. The CDR3 length is 14 residues. From germline, CDR1 is SGHNT and CDR2 YYREEE (reference sequence). This CDR3 is CASSLLVQQETQYF. The CDR3 bases are TGTGCCAGCAGCTTGTTAGTTCAACAAGAGACCCAGTACTTC. Based on the CDR3 plus reference TRBV5-4 and TRBJ2-5, the full variable domain is ETGVTQSPTHLIKTRGQQVTLRCSSQSGHNTVSWYQQALGQGPQFIFQYYREEENGRGNFPPRFSGLQFPNYSSELNVNALELDDSALYLCASSLLVQQETQYFGPGTRLLVL.

The chain combines TRBV7-2 with TRBJ2-2; possibly TRBD1 or TRBD2 for D (5 bases each). Per the germline V gene, CDR1 is SGHTA and CDR2 is FQGNSA. This CDR3 region has 16 residues. Trimming took 2 bases from V and 4 from J, leaving 14 bases between them. The CDR3 region is CASSLPTGRSTGELFF. CDR3 in DNA: TGTGCCAGCAGCTTACCCACGGGACGGAGCACCGGGGAGCTGTTTTTT.

The chain recombines TRBV6-7 with TRBJ2-2; D possibly matches TRBD1 or TRBD2 (6 bases each). TRBV6-7 is recorded as an ORF, its role being uncertain. The V end lost 2 bases, the J end lost 2 bases, and 15 bases lay between the germline ends. The CDR3 sequence is 17 residues long. The CDR3 coding sequence is TGTGCCAGCAGTTACATCTTCGGGGGCCAAAACACCGGGGAGCTGTTTTTT. Amino acids: CASSYIFGGQNTGELFF.

About this clone: Mismatch with germline at one junction end may stem from a read error. Other DNA sequences in this specimen translate into the identical CDR3. V usage is TRBV19 and J usage is TRBJ1-6; 7 bases match TRBD1. The CDR3 totals 14 residues. Germline lookup yields CDR1 LNHDA and CDR2 SQIVND (reference sequence). The CDR3 loop is CASRIQGYGSPLHF. CDR3 nucleotides: TGCGCCAGTAGGATACAGGGGTACGGTTCACCCCTCCACTTT.

This clone came up a few times. The J gene is TRBJ2-2, the V gene TRBV6-1, with D maybe TRBD1 (5 bases). The germline V and J ends were trimmed by 4 bases and 1 base, with 7 bases remaining between them. Germline loops: CDR1 MNHNS, CDR2 SASEGT. This CDR3 spans 14 amino acids. The CDR3 protein is CASSATGNTGELFF. The DNA of the CDR3 is TGTGCCAGCAGTGCTACAGGGAACACCGGGGAGCTGTTTTTT.

This clone was seen once. The chain combines TRBV10-1 with TRBJ2-1; 7 bases are a match to TRBD1. Germline CDR1 is WNHNN and CDR2 is SYGVQD (reference sequence). This CDR3 is built from 15 residues. The V and J ends lost 2 bases and 5 bases, in that order; junction bases with no gene match: 6. The CDR3 region is CASSETGTENNEQFF. In DNA form, the CDR3 reads TGCGCCAGCAGTGAGACAGGGACAGAGAACAATGAGCAGTTCTTC.

In this sample, this clone turned up once. J is TRBJ1-6 and V is TRBV30; no definite D call. This CDR3 contains 14 residues. V was shortened by 4 bases and J by 10 bases, with 17 bases between the two germline ends. Germline CDR1 reads GTSNPN; CDR2 reads SVGIG (reference sequence). The CDR3 bases are TGTGCCTGGAACTCTCTGGGAGACCAATCACCCCTCCACTTT. Encoded protein: CAWNSLGDQSPLHF. The full variable domain, its missing parts supplied by reference TRBV30 and TRBJ1-6, is SQTIHQWPATLVQPVGSPLSLECTVEGTSNPNLYWYRQAAGRGLQLLFYSVGIGQISSEVPQNLSASRPQDRQFILSSKKLLLSDSGFYLCAWNSLGDQSPLHFGNGTRLTVT.

The CDR3 nucleotides are TGTGCCAGCAGCTTGGGTCCGGTTGGGACAGTAAGGAATTCACCCCTCCACTTT. This gives the protein CASSLGPVGTVRNSPLHF. The chain joins TRBV5-6 to TRBJ1-6; 7 nucleotides align to TRBD1. The CDR3 spans 18 residues. V was pared by 0 bases and J by 7 bases, with 13 bases of the junction left unmatched. Germline V gene data show CDR1 as SGHDT and CDR2 as YYEEEE.

This chain uses TRBV10-3 with TRBJ2-5, with D uncertain. The CDR3 runs to 17 residues. Deletions cut 2 bases from V and 1 base from J, with 17 bases between. CDR1 and CDR2 from the germline V gene are ENHRY and SYGVKD. The CDR3 reads CAISERPGRLIQETQYF. Here the CDR3 DNA reads TGTGCCATCAGTGAGCGTCCAGGCAGGCTAATCCAAGAGACCCAGTACTTC.

In this sample, this clone turned up a few times. The gene calls are TRBV5-8 and TRBJ1-3; D perhaps matches TRBD1 (6 bases). The V end was cut by 8 bases, the J end by 0 bases, with 12 bases between. The CDR3 sequence is 14 residues long. Per the germline V gene, CDR1 is SGHTS and CDR2 is YDEGEE. CDR3 DNA: TGTGCCAGACTCGACAGGATCTCTGGAAACACCATATATTTT. Translation gives CARLDRISGNTIYF. Variable domain in full (rest from reference TRBV5-8 and TRBJ1-3): EAGVTQSPTHLIKTRGQQATLRCSPISGHTSVYWYQQALGLGLQFLLWYDEGEERNRGNFPPRFSGRQFPNYSSELNVNALELEDSALYLCARLDRISGNTIYFGEGSWLTVV.

V usage is TRBV5-6 and J usage is TRBJ1-6; D is undetermined. Germline values: CDR1 SGHDT, CDR2 YYEEEE. V was shortened by 7 bases and J by 2 bases, with 10 bases between the two germline ends. The CDR3 runs 14 residues. The CDR3 loop reads CASHDGAYNSPLHF. The CDR3 nucleotides are TGTGCCAGCCATGACGGAGCCTATAATTCACCCCTCCACTTT.

Only a few counts were recorded for this clone. The chain joins TRBV11-3 to TRBJ2-3; 12 nucleotides match TRBD2. Losses at the gene ends were 3 bases for V and 2 bases for J; bases not matched to a gene: 3. Germline V gene lookup returns CDR1 SGHNT and CDR2 YENEEA. The CDR3 consists of 16 residues. Here the CDR3 reads CASSLLAGGPTDTQYF. DNA of the CDR3: TGTGCCAGCAGCTTGCTAGCGGGGGGGCCCACAGATACGCAGTATTTT.

The gene calls are TRBV4-1 and TRBJ1-1; TRBD1 aligns across 9 bases. Unmatched junction bases numbered 4, after V lost 4 bases and J lost 1 base. This CDR3 region has 15 residues. The germline gives CDR1 MGHRA, CDR2 YSYEKL. The chain's CDR3 is CASSRGQGSNTEAFF. Here the CDR3 DNA reads TGCGCCAGCAGCCGGGGACAGGGATCGAACACTGAAGCTTTCTTT.

The CDR3 region is CASSQWVGLNGYTF. CDR3 nucleotide sequence: TGCGCCAGCAGCCAATGGGTGGGGCTGAATGGCTACACCTTC. The V call is TRBV4-1, the J call TRBJ1-2, with D possibly being TRBD1 (5 bases). Germline-derived CDR1 and CDR2 are MGHRA and YSYEKL. This CDR3 contains 14 residues. Trimming pared 2 bases from V and 6 bases from J, leaving 13 bases between.

This rearrangement joins TRBV7-2 to TRBJ1-2; no firm D call. V lost 3 bases and J 12 bases, leaving 17 bases between the germline ends. Germline CDR1 and CDR2: SGHTA and FQGNSA. The CDR3 loop spans 13 amino acids. CDR3 loop: CASSLASRAWDTF. The CDR3 nucleotides read TGTGCCAGCAGCTTGGCGTCCCGGGCGTGGGACACCTTC. The full variable domain, rest sourced from reference TRBV7-2 and TRBJ1-2, is GAGVSQSPSNKVTEKGKDVELRCDPISGHTALYWYRQSLGQGLEFLIYFQGNSAPDKSGLPSDRFSAERTGGSVSTLTIQRTQQEDSAVYLCASSLASRAWDTFGSGTRLTVV.

This rearrangement joins TRBV5-1 to TRBJ2-7, with D tentatively TRBD1 (6 bases). This CDR3 is built from 14 residues. V lost 5 bases, J lost 6 bases, and 18 bases lay in between. CDR1 and CDR2 (germline): SGHRS, YFSETQ. As DNA, the CDR3 is TGCGCCAGCAGTATCACAGGGCGAGTTCTCGAGCAGTACTTC. This encodes CASSITGRVLEQYF. Full variable domain (outside the CDR3, taken from reference TRBV5-1 and TRBJ2-7): KAGVTQTPRYLIKTRGQQVTLSCSPISGHRSVSWYQQTPGQGLQFLFEYFSETQRNKGNFPGRFSGRQFSNSRSEMNVSTLELGDSALYLCASSITGRVLEQYFGPGTRLTVT.

V is TRBV5-1 and J is TRBJ1-5, with D unresolved. Trimming shortened V by 2 bases and J by 4 bases, and 13 bases separated the two germline ends. The CDR3 length is 15 residues. The germline gives CDR1 SGHRS, CDR2 YFSETQ. The DNA for the CDR3 is TGCGCCAGCAGCTTAGGACCAGTTGGGAATCAGCCCCAGCATTTT. Translation: CASSLGPVGNQPQHF. Filled out from reference TRBV5-1 and TRBJ1-5, the complete variable domain reads KAGVTQTPRYLIKTRGQQVTLSCSPISGHRSVSWYQQTPGQGLQFLFEYFSETQRNKGNFPGRFSGRQFSNSRSEMNVSTLELGDSALYLCASSLGPVGNQPQHFGDGTRLSIL.

The chain links TRBV7-2 to TRBJ2-3, with D possibly being TRBD1 or TRBD2 (6 bases each). V was shortened by 5 bases and J by 4 bases, with 13 bases between the two germline ends. CDR3 size: 14 residues. Germline V gene data show CDR1 as SGHTA and CDR2 as FQGNSA. The CDR3 nucleotides are TGTGCCAGCAGCGGGGGGCTGGGTGCAGATACGCAGTATTTT. Protein: CASSGGLGADTQYF.

The chain recombines TRBV5-8 with TRBJ1-2, with TRBD1 as a possible D gene (5 bases). CDR3 length: 14 amino acids. Germline values: CDR1 SGHTS, CDR2 YDEGEE. V was clipped by 2 bases and J by 1 base, with 9 bases between them. The CDR3 region has the DNA TGTGCCAGCAGCTTATCGAGGGGTAACTATGGCTACACCTTC. Translating gives CASSLSRGNYGYTF.

As DNA, the CDR3 is TGCAGCGTTCGGACAGGGAGCAGTCCTGGAAACACCATATATTTT. Translated, it gives CSVRTGSSPGNTIYF. The V and J genes are TRBV29-1 and TRBJ1-3; 8 nucleotides match TRBD1. After removal of 5 bases from V and 2 bases from J, the junction contained 8 bases not matched to a gene. The CDR3 length is 15 residues. Germline assignment: CDR1 SQVTM and CDR2 ANQGSEA.

V and J are TRBV11-2 and TRBJ2-7; 7 nucleotides line up with TRBD2. This CDR3 region has 15 residues. With 1 base clipped from V and 4 bases from J, the junction kept 7 bases outside the gene matches. CDR1 is SGHAT, CDR2 FQNNGV, per germline. The CDR3 sequence is CASSLARTSWYEQYF. The CDR3 nucleotides read TGTGCCAGCAGCTTAGCGAGGACTAGTTGGTACGAGCAGTACTTC.

This chain links TRBV10-1 with TRBJ1-1; D perhaps matches TRBD1 (5 bases). Between the trimmed V and J ends, which lost 4 bases and 4 bases, there was a span of 10 bases. The CDR3 covers 13 residues. CDR1 WNHNN and CDR2 SYGVQD come from the germline V gene (reference sequence). In DNA form, the CDR3 reads TGCGCCAGCAGTGCAGGGAGGCGCACTGAAGCTTTCTTT. It translates to CASSAGRRTEAFF.

The CDR3 DNA is TGTGCCAGCTTGGCGAGGGCCTACGAGCAGTACTTC. It translates to CASLARAYEQYF. The gene calls are TRBV6-1 and TRBJ2-7; D perhaps matches TRBD2 (5 bases). V was trimmed by 8 bases and J by 2 bases, leaving 10 bases between them. CDR3 length: 12 residues. Germline-derived CDR1 and CDR2 are MNHNS and SASEGT.

The chain combines TRBV25-1 with TRBJ2-1; 10 nucleotides align to TRBD2. Germline V gives CDR1 MGHDK, CDR2 SYGVNS. This CDR3 spans 17 amino acids. Losses at the gene ends were 2 bases for V and 5 bases for J; bases not matched to a gene: 9. CDR3 protein: CASSELSSGGANNEQFF. DNA for the CDR3: TGTGCCAGCAGTGAACTTTCCAGCGGGGGGGCCAACAATGAGCAGTTCTTC.